Listed below are T cell receptor beta chains from one sample, sequenced in a study of T-cell reconstitution after alpha-beta-depleted transplantation in children. TCRdb itself ran the PCR reads through MiXCR, one entry per CDR3 protein. The sample lists about 410,000 distinct CDR3 sequences, 20% occurring once. This sample comprised PBMCs from the stem cell graft donor, obtained from the stem cell graft. The receptors originated from a human donor who donated a stem cell graft to a child with acute myeloid leukemia. Each CDR3 is given with its conserved first and last residue. D genes are given only for firm matches. Where a row states a size, it is once, few, many or the class of an expanded clone; other rows omit it.

d_gene | j_gene | abundance | v_gene | CDR3nt | CDR3aa
TRBD1 | TRBJ1-4 | many | TRBV6-5 | TGTGCCAGCAGTTATCAGGGGGGGGCTGGGGAAAAACTGTTTTTT | CASSYQGGAGEKLFF
NA | TRBJ2-6 | once | TRBV3-1 | TGTGCCAGCAGCCGCGCAGGGGTAGGGGCCAACGTCCTGACTTTC | CASSRAGVGANVLTF
NA | TRBJ2-3 | few | TRBV4-1 | TGCGCCAGCAGCCAATCGGCTTCCTCAGATACGCAGTATTTT | CASSQSASSDTQYF
NA | TRBJ2-1 | many | TRBV20-1 | TGCAGTGCACCCGGGGGCGCCTACAATGAGCAGTTCTTC | CSAPGGAYNEQFF
NA | TRBJ2-3 | few | TRBV29-1 | TGCAGCGTTGAGTCAAAAGAGGCAGATACGCAGTATTTT | CSVESKEADTQYF
TRBD2 | TRBJ2-1 | few | TRBV2 | TGTGCCAGCAATCGGCTAGCGGGAATAAATGAGCAGTTCTTC | CASNRLAGINEQFF
NA | TRBJ2-5 | NA | TRBV28 | TGTGCCAGCAGACCTACTAGGATCCAAGAGACCCAGTACTTC | CASRPTRIQETQYF
TRBD2 | TRBJ2-3 | NA | TRBV7-6 | TGTGCCAGCAGCTTATTCGGACTAGCCACAGATACGCAGTATTTT | CASSLFGLATDTQYF
NA | TRBJ2-5 | few | TRBV20-1 | TGCAGTGCTAGAGTACCGGGAGTGGAGACCCAGTACTTC | CSARVPGVETQYF
TRBD2 | TRBJ2-2 | NA | TRBV7-3 | TGTGCCAGCAGCTTAAGCGCTAGCGGGTCGGGGACCGGGGAGCTGTTTTTT | CASSLSASGSGTGELFF
TRBD1 | TRBJ2-6 | many | TRBV20-1 | TGCAGTGCTAGTGACAGGGCAGGGGCCAACGTCCTGACTTTC | CSASDRAGANVLTF
TRBD1 | TRBJ1-2 | NA | TRBV2 | TGTGCCAGCAGGCCGGGACAGGGGGCAGGTGGCTACACCTTC | CASRPGQGAGGYTF
TRBD2 | TRBJ2-1 | NA | TRBV28 | TGTGCCAGCCGCATACGGGGCAGCGGGAAGGTGAATGAGCAGTTCTTC | CASRIRGSGKVNEQFF
NA | TRBJ2-7 | few | TRBV20-1 | TGCAGTGCAGAGACTAGTAGCGAGCAGTACTTC | CSAETSSEQYF
TRBD1 | TRBJ2-2 | NA | TRBV10-1 | TGCGCCAGCAGTGATCACCGGGACAGGGGAACCGGGGAGCTGTTTTTT | CASSDHRDRGTGELFF
TRBD1 | TRBJ2-1 | NA | TRBV11-3 | TGTGCCAGCAGCGTAGGACAGGATGATGAGCAGTTCTTC | CASSVGQDDEQFF
TRBD2 | TRBJ2-3 | NA | TRBV20-1 | TGCAGTGCTAGAGATGGTAGCGGGAGAGTGCCAGATACGCAGTATTTT | CSARDGSGRVPDTQYF
TRBD2 | TRBJ2-1 | many | TRBV20-1 | TGCAGTGCTATCCTAGCGGGAGGGCCGGTTGAGCAGTTCTTC | CSAILAGGPVEQFF
NA | TRBJ2-5 | NA | TRBV24-1 | TGTGCCATTCGGCTGGAAGAGACCCAGTACTTC | CAIRLEETQYF
NA | TRBJ2-2 | NA | TRBV24-1 | TGTGCCACCAGTGACCTGGACAGGAACACCGGGGAGCTGTTTTTT | CATSDLDRNTGELFF
TRBD2 | TRBJ2-1 | many | TRBV20-1 | TGCAGTGCCGTACCCGGGACTAGCGTTCCCTACAATGAGCAGTTCTTC | CSAVPGTSVPYNEQFF
NA | TRBJ2-1 | many | TRBV7-3 | TGTGCCAGCAGCTTGGCCCCTGGGGAGTACAATGAGCAGTTCTTC | CASSLAPGEYNEQFF
TRBD2 | TRBJ2-1 | many | TRBV12-3/TRBV12-4 | TGTGCCAGCAGCCCCCTAGCGGGAGGCTCCTACAATGAGCAGTTCTTC | CASSPLAGGSYNEQFF
TRBD2 | TRBJ2-1 | many | TRBV20-1 | TGCAGTGCTAGAGACCTTTCCCGGACTAGCAATTACAATGAGCAGTTCTTC | CSARDLSRTSNYNEQFF
NA | TRBJ2-7 | once | TRBV28 | TGTGCCAGCGCCCCGGTGATTCCCTCCCTTTTCTTC | CASAPVIPSLFF
TRBD2 | TRBJ2-3 | many | TRBV4-3 | TGCGCCAGCAGCCAAAGTGCTAGCGGGACTACTAGCACAGATACGCAGTATTTT | CASSQSASGTTSTDTQYF
TRBD1 | TRBJ1-5 | many | TRBV10-3 | TGTGCCACCGGGACAGGGGATCAGCCCCAGCATTTT | CATGTGDQPQHF
NA | TRBJ1-3 | many | TRBV20-1 | TGCAGTGCTAGAGATGAGCGGTTGCCTGGAAACACCATATATTTT | CSARDERLPGNTIYF
NA | TRBJ1-1 | few | TRBV20-1 | TGCAGTGCTAGAATTCCGGGGCAGAAGGACACTGAAGCTTTCTTT | CSARIPGQKDTEAFF
TRBD2 | TRBJ2-1 | few | TRBV5-1 | TGCGCCAGCGGCCTAGCGGGAGTCGAAAATGAGCAGTTCTTC | CASGLAGVENEQFF
TRBD1 | TRBJ2-1 | many | TRBV14 | TGTGCCAGCAGCCAACGACAGGGGGCTGTCAATGAGCAGTTCTTC | CASSQRQGAVNEQFF
NA | TRBJ1-2 | NA | TRBV20-1 | TGCAGTGCTAGTCGGACAGAAGACTATGGCTACACCTTC | CSASRTEDYGYTF
NA | TRBJ2-7 | NA | TRBV4-3 | TGCGCCAGCAGCCAAGGTAGGAGGGAGGATTACGAGCAGTACTTC | CASSQGRREDYEQYF
NA | TRBJ2-1 | many | TRBV29-1 | TGCAGCGCCCAACAGGGACATGAGCAGTTCTTC | CSAQQGHEQFF
NA | TRBJ2-2 | many | TRBV20-1 | TGCAGTGCTAGAGGGGAGGAGAACACCGGGGAGCTGTTTTTT | CSARGEENTGELFF
TRBD2 | TRBJ2-1 | many | TRBV20-1 | TGCAGTGCTAGATCCCTAGCGGGAGGTGAGCAGTTCTTC | CSARSLAGGEQFF
NA | TRBJ1-1 | NA | TRBV11-3 | TGTGCCAGCAGCATCTTGAGGGAAATGGAAGCTTTCTTT | CASSILREMEAFF
NA | TRBJ1-3 | NA | TRBV12-3/TRBV12-4 | TGTGCCAGCAGCACAGATTCTGGAAACACCATATATTTT | CASSTDSGNTIYF
TRBD1 | TRBJ1-1 | few | TRBV20-1 | TGCAGTGCTAGTGAGGGGGCTTACACTGAAGCTTTCTTT | CSASEGAYTEAFF
NA | TRBJ2-7 | many | TRBV25-1 | TGTGCCAGCAGTGCCACCCGGGGCTCCTACGAGCAGTACTTC | CASSATRGSYEQYF
NA | TRBJ2-3 | few | TRBV7-3 | TGTGCCAGCAGCCCCTTCCCAACCACTAGCACAGATACGCAGTATTTT | CASSPFPTTSTDTQYF
TRBD1 | TRBJ1-2 | few | TRBV5-1 | TGCGCCAGCAGCCACTCCGTTACAGGGGGTAACTATGGCTACACCTTC | CASSHSVTGGNYGYTF
NA | TRBJ1-2 | few | TRBV12-3/TRBV12-4 | TGTGCCAGCAGCTCAAGCCCCGGGGGTGGCTACACCTTC | CASSSSPGGGYTF
NA | TRBJ1-1 | NA | TRBV5-1 | TGCGCCAGCATCTATTCTGGGACGGGGAACACTGAAGCTTTCTTT | CASIYSGTGNTEAFF
NA | TRBJ1-2 | NA | TRBV12-3/TRBV12-4 | TGTGCCAGCACCGATACCCGAAGAGGCTGGACCTATGGCTACACCTTC | CASTDTRRGWTYGYTF
TRBD2 | TRBJ2-5 | NA | TRBV12-3/TRBV12-4 | TGTGCCAGCAGTTTAGCGGCTAGCGGGATCCTTGGGGGAGAGACCCAGTACTTC | CASSLAASGILGGETQYF
NA | TRBJ2-7 | NA | TRBV5-1 | TGCGCCAGCAGCTCGGGCAGCGGGCGCTCCGAGCAGTACTTC | CASSSGSGRSEQYF
TRBD2 | TRBJ2-3 | few | TRBV20-1 | TGCAGTGCTCACAGACTAGCGGGAGGGAACACAGATACGCAGTATTTT | CSAHRLAGGNTDTQYF
NA | TRBJ2-1 | NA | TRBV9 | TGTGCCAGCAGCGTAGGTGGCGATGAGCAGTTCTTC | CASSVGGDEQFF
NA | TRBJ2-7 | once | TRBV2 | TGTGCCAGCCTTTGGACGGACAGCTCCTACGAGCAGTACTTC | CASLWTDSSYEQYF
TRBD2 | TRBJ2-1 | few | TRBV6-4 | TGTGCCAGCAGTCCACCCCCACTAGCGGGAGGGGACGCCAACCCGCAAAACTACAATGAGCAGTTCTTC | CASSPPPLAGGDANPQNYNEQFF
NA | TRBJ2-7 | NA | TRBV21-1 | TGTGCCAGCACCTCCGAGACTAGCGGCTCCGCCTACGAGCAGTACTTC | CASTSETSGSAYEQYF
TRBD2 | TRBJ2-7 | many | TRBV20-1 | TGCAGTGCTAGGAAAAAGGGACTAGCAGCCTACGAGCAGTACTTC | CSARKKGLAAYEQYF